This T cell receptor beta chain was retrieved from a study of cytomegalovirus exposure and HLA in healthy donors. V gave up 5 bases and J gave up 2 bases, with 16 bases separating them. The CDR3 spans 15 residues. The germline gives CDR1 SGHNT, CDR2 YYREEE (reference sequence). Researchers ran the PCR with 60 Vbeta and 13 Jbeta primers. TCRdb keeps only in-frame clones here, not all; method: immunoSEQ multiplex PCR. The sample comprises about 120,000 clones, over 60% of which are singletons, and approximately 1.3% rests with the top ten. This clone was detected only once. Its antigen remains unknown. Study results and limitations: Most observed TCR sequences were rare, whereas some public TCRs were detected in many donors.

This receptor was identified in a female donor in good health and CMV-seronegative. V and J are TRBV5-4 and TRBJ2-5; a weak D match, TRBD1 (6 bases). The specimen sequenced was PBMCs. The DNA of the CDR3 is TGTGCCAGCAGGTCTGGACAGTCGTTACAAGAGACCCAGTACTTC. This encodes CASRSGQSLQETQYF.